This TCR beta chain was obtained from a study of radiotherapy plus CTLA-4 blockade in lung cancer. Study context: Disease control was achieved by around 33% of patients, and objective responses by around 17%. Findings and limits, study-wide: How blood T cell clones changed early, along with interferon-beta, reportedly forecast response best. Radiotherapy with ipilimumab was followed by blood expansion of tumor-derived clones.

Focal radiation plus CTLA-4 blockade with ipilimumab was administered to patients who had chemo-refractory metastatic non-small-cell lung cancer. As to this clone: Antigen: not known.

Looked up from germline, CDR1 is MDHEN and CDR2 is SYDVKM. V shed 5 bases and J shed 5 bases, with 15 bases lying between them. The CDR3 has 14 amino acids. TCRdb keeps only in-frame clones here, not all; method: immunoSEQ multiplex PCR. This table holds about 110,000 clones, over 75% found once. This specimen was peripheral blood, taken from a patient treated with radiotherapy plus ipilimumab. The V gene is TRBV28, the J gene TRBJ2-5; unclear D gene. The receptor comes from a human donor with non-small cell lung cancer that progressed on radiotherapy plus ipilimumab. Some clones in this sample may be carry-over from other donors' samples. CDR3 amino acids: CASSIRAQGETQYF. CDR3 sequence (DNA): TGTGCCAGCAGTATTCGGGCCCAAGGCGAGACCCAGTACTTC.